Listed here are 26 T cell receptor beta chains from one sample, sequenced in a study of breast tumors, draining lymph nodes, adjacent tissues. TCRdb recomputed calls from the multiplex PCR reads with MiXCR, one row per CDR3 protein. Of 200,000 to 300,000 distinct CDR3 sequences listed, more than 30% are singletons. Axillary draining lymph nodes of breast cancer patients supplied the node samples. Sequencing was done on a sample of axillary lymph node tissue. The receptor set was obtained from a female donor with breast cancer. Some clones in this sample may be carry-over from other donors' samples.

This clonotype occurred a few times. This clone may be a read error of a much larger clone one base away. The genes are TRBV7-9 and TRBJ2-3; maybe TRBD1 (6 bases). The CDR3 covers 14 residues. The germline CDR1 and CDR2 sequences are SEHNR and FQNEAQ (reference sequence). This CDR3 is CASSLDLGGDTQCF. CDR3 nucleotides: TGTGCCAGCAGCTTAGATCTAGGGGGAGATACGCAGTGTTTT.

In this sample, this clonotype turned up many times. This sequence joins TRBV19 and TRBJ2-3; D call uncertain. The germline V gene encodes CDR1 LNHDA and CDR2 SQIVND (reference sequence). V was clipped by 3 bases and J by 6 bases, with 4 bases between them. The CDR3 has 11 residues. The CDR3 sequence is CASSISDTQYF. As DNA, the CDR3 is TGTGCCAGTAGTATCTCCGATACGCAGTATTTT.

In this sample, this clonotype turned up many times. The rearrangement joins TRBV20-1 to TRBJ2-3, with a weak D call TRBD2 (6 bases). The CDR3 covers 15 residues. CDR1 and CDR2 from the germline V gene are DFQATT and SNEGSKA (reference sequence). The V and J ends lost 2 bases and 2 bases respectively, with 14 bases between them. The DNA for the CDR3 is TGCAGTGCTAGATTAGGATCGGGGGTCACAGATACGCAGTATTTT. Protein: CSARLGSGVTDTQYF.

There are many counts of this clonotype. The J gene is TRBJ2-2, the V gene TRBV5-1; a possible D gene is TRBD1 (6 bases). CDR1 is SGHRS and CDR2 is YFSETQ in the germline V gene. CDR3 size: 15 residues. Deletions cut 0 bases from V and 1 base from J, with 7 bases between. This CDR3 is CASSLEGQNTGELFF. The CDR3 nucleotides are TGCGCCAGCAGCTTGGAGGGACAGAACACCGGGGAGCTGTTTTTT.

This clonotype was detected only a few times. The chain has TRBV18 and TRBJ2-1, with 8 bases that match TRBD1. The CDR3 is 14 residues long. After removal of 8 bases from V and 4 bases from J, the junction contained 7 bases not matched to a gene. Looked up from germline, CDR1 is KGHSH and CDR2 is LQKENI. The CDR3 DNA follows: TGTGCCAGCCGAGGACAGGGCGCGTACAATGAGCAGTTCTTC. This encodes CASRGQGAYNEQFF.

This clonotype was seen many times. J is TRBJ1-2 and V is TRBV2, with 9 bases identical to TRBD1. Per germline, CDR1 SNHLY and CDR2 FYNNEI. J lost 7 bases, V lost 4 bases, and 4 bases had no gene match. CDR3 size: 13 residues. CDR3 nucleotides: TGTGCCAGCAGTGTGGGACAGGGTGGTGGCTACACCTTC. This codes for CASSVGQGGGYTF.

This clonotype was recorded at least ten times. V and J are TRBV12-5 and TRBJ1-5, with no clear D. V was trimmed by 1 base and J by 1 base, leaving 14 bases between them. The CDR3 runs to 17 residues. In germline, CDR1 is LGHNT, CDR2 FRNRAP. CDR3 nucleotides: TGTGCTAGTGGTTTGGCCTTACGGGCCGACAGCAATCAGCCCCAGCATTTT. Translated: CASGLALRADSNQPQHF.

The table lists this clonotype with many counts. The chain uses TRBV5-5 and TRBJ2-3; no reliable D call. CDR1 is SGHKS, CDR2 YYEKEE, per germline (reference sequence). The CDR3 loop spans 14 amino acids. The V end lost 3 bases, the J end lost 6 bases, and 14 bases lay between the germline ends. In nucleotides, the CDR3 is TGTGCCAGCAGCTCCCTGGGTCCCGCGGATACGCAGTATTTT. Translating it yields CASSSLGPADTQYF.

The chain employs TRBV7-2 and TRBJ2-3; 16 nucleotides match TRBD2. Germline values: CDR1 SGHTA, CDR2 FQGNSA. V dropped 6 bases and J dropped 1; count of bases not matched to a gene: 7. This CDR3 has 18 amino acids. In DNA form, the CDR3 reads TGTGCCAGCAGGTCGGGACTAGCGGGGGGGACGGGCACAGATACGCAGTATTTT. Translation gives CASRSGLAGGTGTDTQYF.

The sample holds many counts of this clonotype. The V and J genes are TRBV19 and TRBJ2-2; TRBD1 matches 7 bases. Germline V CDR1 and CDR2: LNHDA, SQIVND (reference sequence). V shed 6 bases, J shed 3 bases, and the junction held 13 bases outside the gene matches. The CDR3 extends over 17 amino acids. The DNA for the CDR3 is TGTGCCAGTAGAGGACAGGCCTTACCCTCGGACACCGGGGAGCTGTTTTTT. Encoded protein: CASRGQALPSDTGELFF.

A note on this clonotype: This may be a read error, as it is one base from a much larger clone. The chain carries TRBV5-1 and TRBJ1-3; maybe TRBD1 (6 bases). This CDR3 comprises 13 residues. Germline lookup yields CDR1 SGHRS and CDR2 YFSETQ. This CDR3 is CASSLGGGNIIYF. The CDR3 region has the DNA TGCGCCAGCAGCTTGGGAGGGGGAAACATCATATATTTT. The whole variable domain, filled in from reference TRBV5-1 and TRBJ1-3, reads KAGVTQTPRYLIKTRGQQVTLSCSPISGHRSVSWYQQTPGQGLQFLFEYFSETQRNKGNFPGRFSGRQFSNSRSEMNVSTLELGDSALYLCASSLGGGNIIYFGEGSWLTVV.

This clonotype was found a few times. The chain is built from TRBV13 and TRBJ2-7; 8 bases align to TRBD2. With V trimmed by 5 bases and J by 3 bases, 12 bases remained unmatched. Per germline, CDR1 PRHDT and CDR2 FYEKMQ (reference sequence). The CDR3 has 16 residues. This CDR3 reads CASSRGGASGNYEQYF. The CDR3 DNA follows: TGTGCCAGCAGCCGGGGGGGTGCTAGTGGAAACTACGAGCAGTACTTC.

V and J are TRBV19 and TRBJ2-3; D not resolved. The closer fit of TRBJ1-5 to the DNA end suggests the J call may be wrong. The CDR3 runs 16 residues. Germline V gene lookup returns CDR1 LNHDA and CDR2 SQIVND (reference sequence). This chain's CDR3 is CAWSGSGKILADTQHF. The CDR3 DNA reads TGTGCCTGGAGTGGTAGCGGGAAGATATTGGCAGATACGCAGCATTTT.

At least ten counts were recorded for this clonotype. This rearrangement joins TRBV10-1 to TRBJ2-7, with a weak D call TRBD1 (6 bases). Germline V lookup: CDR1 WNHNN, CDR2 SYGVQD (reference sequence). The CDR3 is 13 amino acids. V lost 3 bases and J 2 bases, leaving 8 bases between the germline ends. CDR3 nucleotides: TGCGCCAGCAGTGACAGGGGTACCTACGAGCAGTACTTC. It encodes CASSDRGTYEQYF.

This clonotype was counted at least ten times. V is TRBV24-1 and J is TRBJ2-1; 8 positions agree with TRBD2. The CDR3 length is 16 residues. Looked up from germline, CDR1 is KGHDR and CDR2 is SFDVKD. V lost 4 bases and J lost 5; bases outside the gene matches: 9. CDR3 nucleotides: TGTGCCACCAGTGAGGTGGGACTAGGGCCCCACAATGAGCAGTTCTTC. Amino acids: CATSEVGLGPHNEQFF.

The rearrangement joins TRBV18 to TRBJ2-3; no definite D call. CDR1 and CDR2 from the germline V gene are KGHSH and LQKENI. The CDR3 is made up of 13 amino acids. The V end lost 2 bases, the J end lost 13 bases, and 16 bases lay between the germline ends. CDR3 sequence: CASSPEPGLGEYF. The CDR3 DNA reads as TGTGCCAGCTCACCAGAGCCGGGCCTTGGGGAGTATTTT.

In its sample, this clonotype was seen many times. The rearrangement links TRBV5-1 to TRBJ2-3; 7 nucleotides match TRBD2. The CDR3 contains 16 residues. Germline CDR1 SGHRS, CDR2 YFSETQ. The V and J ends lost 4 bases and 0 bases, in that order; junction bases with no gene match: 8. The CDR3 protein is CASSPLADTSTDTQYF. The CDR3 bases are TGCGCCAGCAGCCCTCTAGCGGATACTAGCACAGATACGCAGTATTTT.

This clonotype showed up many times. The chain links TRBV7-3 to TRBJ2-2, with 15 bases matching TRBD2. The CDR3 covers 19 residues. Germline assignment: CDR1 SGHTA and CDR2 FQGTGA. J lost 1 base, V lost 7 bases, and 10 bases had no gene match. CDR3 bases: TGTGCCAGCACCTCTCCGGGACTAGCGGGAGGAAGGAACACCGGGGAGCTGTTTTTT. Its translation: CASTSPGLAGGRNTGELFF.

This clonotype showed up many times. J is TRBJ1-4 and V is TRBV11-2; no reliable D call. Germline CDR1 and CDR2: SGHAT and FQNNGV. V lost 5 bases, J lost 7 bases, and 17 bases lay in between. The CDR3 is 15 amino acids. The CDR3 region is CASSPRPAAGEKLFF. The CDR3 bases are TGTGCCAGCAGCCCCCGGCCGGCGGCGGGTGAAAAACTGTTTTTT.

This clonotype was seen repeatedly, ten times or more. This chain uses TRBV7-9 with TRBJ2-7, with D perhaps matching TRBD2 (6 bases). The V end lost 1 base, the J end lost 3 bases, and 16 bases lay between the germline ends. This CDR3 comprises 16 residues. The V gene's germline CDR1 is SEHNR and CDR2 FQNEAQ (reference sequence). CDR3 coding DNA: TGTGCCAGCAGCTTAGGTGGGGTGCGGGGCAGCTACGAGCAGTACTTC. It translates to CASSLGGVRGSYEQYF. The full variable domain, its missing parts supplied by reference TRBV7-9 and TRBJ2-7, is DTGVSQNPRHKITKRGQNVTFRCDPISEHNRLYWYRQTLGQGPEFLTYFQNEAQLEKSRLLSDRFSAERPKGSFSTLEIQRTEQGDSAMYLCASSLGGVRGSYEQYFGPGTRLTVT.

This clonotype was recorded at least ten times. The J gene is TRBJ2-3, the V gene TRBV9; 7 nucleotides agree with TRBD2. CDR3 length equals 14 residues. In germline, CDR1 is SGDLS, CDR2 YYNGEE. V dropped 8 bases and J dropped 0; count of bases not matched to a gene: 6. CDR3 nucleotide sequence: TGTGCCAGTCAAGCGGGGCTCAGCACAGATACGCAGTATTTT. Amino acid sequence: CASQAGLSTDTQYF.

This clonotype was observed once. This is likely a read error, given that the CDR3 carries no conserved phenylalanine or tryptophan at its end. V usage is TRBV7-9 and J usage is TRBJ2-5; no reliable D call. The CDR3 runs 14 residues. CDR1 SEHNR and CDR2 FQNEAQ come from the germline V gene (reference sequence). Trimming removed 2 bases at V and 4 bases at J, with 11 bases between. The CDR3 sequence: CASSLFGVRETQYL. In DNA, the CDR3 is TGTGCCAGCAGCTTATTCGGTGTCCGAGAGACCCAGTACCTC.

There are a few counts of this clonotype. The V call is TRBV11-2, the J call TRBJ2-5; 11 nucleotides line up with TRBD2. CDR3 size: 15 residues. V was pared by 0 bases and J by 5 bases, with 2 bases of the junction left unmatched. The germline CDR1 and CDR2 sequences are SGHAT and FQNNGV. This CDR3 is CASSLDIAGGETQYF. The CDR3 DNA follows: TGTGCCAGCAGCTTAGATATAGCGGGAGGGGAGACCCAGTACTTC. The variable domain in full, completed from reference TRBV11-2 and TRBJ2-5, reads EAGVAQSPRYKIIEKRQSVAFWCNPISGHATLYWYQQILGQGPKLLIQFQNNGVVDDSQLPKDRFSAERLKGVDSTLKIQPAKLEDSAVYLCASSLDIAGGETQYFGPGTRLLVL.

Comments on this clonotype: A read error may be the cause here, since a much bigger clone is one base away. The V gene is TRBV6-6, the J gene TRBJ2-1, with 11 nucleotides matching TRBD1. CDR3 size: 14 residues. Per germline, CDR1 MNHNY and CDR2 SVGAGI (reference sequence). This chain's CDR3 is CASSDSDRGPEQFF. The CDR3 DNA reads as TGTGCCAGCAGTGACTCGGACAGGGGGCCTGAGCAGTTCTTC.

This clonotype was counted ten times or more. The V and J genes are TRBV10-2 and TRBJ2-7, with 8 bases fitting TRBD2. V shed 4 bases and J 2 bases; nucleotides not matched to a gene: 4. The CDR3 is 14 residues long. Germline CDR1 reads WSHSY; CDR2 reads SAAADI. For the CDR3, the DNA is TGCGCCAGCAGTGTCAGAGCGGGAGCCTACGAGCAGTACTTC. It specifies CASSVRAGAYEQYF.

This clonotype was recorded once. The germline gene is not matched at one end of the junction; a read error may be the cause. This rearrangement joins TRBV9 to TRBJ2-1; 8 bases align to TRBD2. From germline, CDR1 is SGDLS and CDR2 YYNGEE. The CDR3 runs 16 residues. The chain's CDR3 is CASSVYIAGTYNAQFF. CDR3 coding DNA: TGTGCCAGCAGCGTATATATAGCGGGAACATACAATGCGCAGTTCTTC. Based on the CDR3 plus reference TRBV9 and TRBJ2-1, the full variable domain is DSGVTQTPKHLITATGQRVTLRCSPRSGDLSVYWYQQSLDQGLQFLIQYYNGEERAKGNILERFSAQQFPDLHSELNLSSLELGDSALYFCASSVYIAGTYNAQFFGPGTRLTVL.